This TCR beta chain was recorded in a study of T-cell reconstitution after alpha-beta-depleted transplantation in children. This CDR3 region has 16 residues. J lost 2 bases, V lost 5 bases, and 9 bases had no gene match. Unique molecular identifiers were incorporated into the prepared TCRbeta library. Each CDR3 protein is one row after TCRdb ran MiXCR on the PCR reads. The sample has just under 250,000 distinct CDR3 sequences, about 26% seen once. This sequence was found in a girl aged 2 to 10 with Fanconi anemia, due to receive a stem cell transplant. The chain employs TRBV12-3 or TRBV12-4 and TRBJ2-7; 10 positions match TRBD2. The input for sequencing was PBMCs, taken before TCRalphabeta/CD19-depleted stem cell transplant. CDR3 nucleotides: TGTGCCAGCAGTCGACCCCGGACTAGCGGTCCCTACGAGCAGTACTTC. Its protein is CASSRPRTSGPYEQYF.